Listed below are T cell receptor beta chains from one sample, sequenced in a study of blood T cell repertoires in COVID-19. Assay used: immunoSEQ multiplex PCR; TCRdb lists only in-frame clones, some missing. The sample contains about 400,000 clones, 75% to 90% of which appear only once. Sequences were obtained from peripheral blood. All receptors come from a woman aged 30 to 39 with active or convalescent COVID-19. CDR3s leave out the opening cysteine and the closing phenylalanine or tryptophan. The D gene is left open where the match is weak.

d_gene	v_gene	j_gene	CDR3aa
TRBD2	TRBV6-5	TRBJ2-7	ASSYTRGGDEQY
TRBD2	TRBV19	TRBJ2-1	ASSTGTKLGDEQF
-	TRBV20-1	TRBJ1-2	SASSDYGYT
-	TRBV7-9	TRBJ1-2	ASSLDSVYGYT
TRBD1	TRBV15	TRBJ1-2	ATSRGRQGLGYGYT
TRBD2	TRBV10-3	TRBJ2-3	AISESSLAGSPGTDTQY
TRBD1	TRBV11-2	TRBJ1-2	ASSPGTGTAYGYT
-	TRBV3-1/TRBV3-2	TRBJ1-6	ASGLLGSPLH
TRBD1	TRBV10-1	TRBJ2-2	ASSRDRGAGTGELF
TRBD2	TRBV4-1	TRBJ2-2	ASSRAGLANTGELF
-	TRBV2	TRBJ1-1	ASNLAGYMNTEAF
-	TRBV12-3/TRBV12-4	TRBJ1-2	ASSLLDIGYT
-	TRBV30	TRBJ2-2	AWSVFHGVGTGELF
-	TRBV27	TRBJ2-3	ASSSSSTDTQY
TRBD1	TRBV11-2	TRBJ1-5	ASSLETGSRQPQH
TRBD1	TRBV5-1	TRBJ2-1	ASSKTGSYNEQF
TRBD1	TRBV10-2	TRBJ2-2	ASSSGTGNTGELF
-	TRBV5-1	TRBJ2-1	ASSLGDSSNEQF
TRBD1	TRBV7-9	TRBJ1-1	ASSLGSQGAEAF
-	TRBV5-5	TRBJ1-2	ASSSGSSNYGYT
-	TRBV9	TRBJ2-5	ASSVDPGRAQETQY
-	TRBV7-8	TRBJ1-2	ASSLERLTNYGYT
-	TRBV7-9	TRBJ1-1	ASSLYMNTEAF
-	TRBV7-9	TRBJ1-1	ASSPGQTEAF
TRBD1	TRBV30	TRBJ1-2	AWGIPGQDNYGYT
TRBD1	TRBV25-1	TRBJ1-2	ASSPTGTNYGYT
TRBD2	TRBV3-1/TRBV3-2	TRBJ2-3	ASSRWGGLAGSTDTQY
TRBD1	TRBV2	TRBJ2-2	ASSGDRVATGELF
TRBD2	TRBV28	TRBJ2-3	ASRSLAGEPMH
-	TRBV10-3	TRBJ1-1	AISPSVDTEAF
-	TRBV2	TRBJ1-5	ASRSTNQPQH
-	TRBV28	TRBJ1-2	ASRNLMGASYGYT
-	TRBV19	TRBJ2-3	ASSTLRTVSGTDTQY
TRBD1	TRBV27	TRBJ1-2	ASKPDRASGYT
TRBD1	TRBV6-1	TRBJ1-2	ASSELRTGRGYT
-	TRBV6-2/TRBV6-3	TRBJ1-2	ASSPNERGYT
-	TRBV3-1/TRBV3-2	TRBJ1-2	ASSPSGSQGGYT
-	TRBV6-6	TRBJ1-1	ASSPPGWGAEAF
-	TRBV7-9	TRBJ1-1	ASSPWTNENTEAF
TRBD1	TRBV12-3/TRBV12-4	TRBJ1-6	ASSHDRGSPLH
TRBD2	TRBV5-6	TRBJ2-2	ASIGLAGTGELF
-	TRBV6-1	TRBJ1-5	ASSEKGTGANQPQH
-	TRBV6-6	TRBJ1-5	ASSAGWYSNQPQH
-	TRBV12-3/TRBV12-4	TRBJ1-2	ASSWGNNYGYT
-	TRBV6-5	TRBJ1-1	ASSYGGERYTEAF
-	TRBV6-2/TRBV6-3	TRBJ1-5	ASSLLSEVQPQH
-	TRBV18	TRBJ1-5	ASSPTSGLTNQPQH
TRBD2	TRBV5-1	TRBJ2-5	ASSASGPEETQY
-	TRBV28	TRBJ2-7	ASSLQGKVYEQY
TRBD1	TRBV9	TRBJ2-7	ASSDRDRSDEQY
-	TRBV4-1	TRBJ1-2	ASSQDRSGPLNGYT
-	TRBV19	TRBJ1-3	ATAARGGNTIY
-	TRBV7-9	TRBJ1-4	ASSLATDTGGSEKLF
TRBD1	TRBV18	TRBJ1-6	ASSPGTGDSPLH
-	TRBV15	TRBJ2-7	ATSRGEEYEQY
-	TRBV6-5	TRBJ2-3	ASRFVSDTQY
-	TRBV30	TRBJ1-4	ASKRTGTTNEKLF
-	TRBV28	TRBJ2-7	ASSPSGLGEQY
TRBD2	TRBV27	TRBJ2-7	ASSRDSGSYEQY